This entry is about one T cell receptor (beta chain). Its specificity is unknown. From the 5' RACE reads, TCRdb called clonotypes with MiXCR, one entry per CDR3 protein. This sample has some 590,000 distinct CDR3 sequences, with just under 10% found just once. The length of the CDR3 is 16 residues. Deletions cut 3 bases from V and 0 bases from J, with 9 bases between. Germline assignment: CDR1 SGHAT and CDR2 FQNNGV. This sample stems from a study of identical twins. Study results and caveats: Cord blood's abundant beta clonotypes had fewer insertions, unlike memory repertoires. Weaker excess twin sharing was seen among beta out-of-frame sequences. Out-of-frame alpha sequences shared between twins exhibited an excess of low generation probability. Zero-insertion analyses might be partly confounded by invariant T cells like MAIT and iNKT.

These data also formed part of another study, on yellow fever vaccine responses in identical twins.

This receptor was identified in a woman younger than 30 in good health. This chain uses TRBV11-2 with TRBJ2-6; D is ambiguous. What was sequenced was PBMCs. The chain's CDR3 is CASSFDPRSGANVLTF. CDR3 nucleotide sequence: TGTGCCAGCAGCTTCGACCCCCGCTCTGGGGCCAACGTCCTGACTTTC.